This T cell receptor beta chain was obtained from a study of breast tumors, draining lymph nodes, adjacent tissues. This clonotype has at least ten counts. Its antigen is not identified. TCRdb used MiXCR to reprocess the multiplex PCR reads, holding one entry per CDR3 protein. This table has about 110,000 distinct CDR3 sequences, about 29% appearing once. Per the germline V gene, CDR1 is SGHRS and CDR2 is YFSETQ. CDR3 length: 13 amino acids. Trimming cost V 4 bases and J 5 bases, with 10 bases left between them. Study-wide results and caveats: Tumor repertoires ranked between lymph nodes and nontumor tissue in diversity, with V and J gene preferences. The data were judged consistent with most tumor T cells coming from lymph node and expanding in tumor.

Axillary draining lymph nodes of breast cancer patients supplied the node samples. This TCR derives from a female donor with breast cancer. Some clones in this sample may be carry-over from other donors' samples. The sequencing input was axillary lymph node tissue. The J gene is TRBJ2-1, the V gene TRBV5-1; D is ambiguous. The CDR3 here is CASSLVVDNEQFF. The CDR3 DNA reads TGCGCCAGCAGCCTGGTTGTTGACAATGAGCAGTTCTTC.